Detailed here is one T cell receptor (beta chain). Its antigen remains unidentified. One heparinised blood draw averaging approximately 120 mL was given by each donor. Sorted CD4+ subsets: naive, central memory, regulatory, stem cell-like memory (CD45RO/CCR7/CD25/CD127/CD95/CD27 panel). The authors reverse transcribed all of the isolated RNA, so sequencing captured expressed TCRB transcripts. Using immunoSEQ multiplex PCR, the repertoire was profiled, and TCRdb retains in-frame clones only, with some absent. The sample has about 150,000 clones, roughly a tenth seen once. CDR3 length: 15 residues. Trimming cost V 4 bases and J 4 bases; bases outside gene matches: 6. The germline CDR1 and CDR2 sequences are LNHDA and SQIVND (reference sequence). The data were obtained in a study of beta chain features in type 1 diabetes. Study-wide results and limits: Naive, central memory and Treg TCRB repertoires seemed to resemble each other more closely in patients than they did in healthy donors.

This chain connects TRBV19 to TRBJ2-7; 11 bases fit TRBD1. This clonotype was obtained from a man aged 18-30 years in good health. The sequencing input was naive CD4+ T cells from blood. The CDR3 sequence is CASSTSGQGDYEQYF. CDR3 in DNA: TGTGCCAGTAGTACATCGGGACAGGGGGATTACGAGCAGTACTTC.